This T cell receptor (beta chain) was documented in a study of vaccination effects on CD4 cells after COVID-19. Study in general: Everyone in the study got two shots of either the BNT162b2 or mRNA-1273 vaccine. Study observations and caveats: Infection-derived and vaccine-derived clones contracted markedly late after vaccination. In vaccinees who were healthy, merely 1 out of 255 vaccine-induced clones cross-reacted with common cold coronaviruses.

V was clipped by 7 bases and J by 6 bases; unmatched bases: 8. This CDR3 is 13 amino acids long. Germline V gives CDR1 MRHNA, CDR2 SNTAGT. The table came from immunoSEQ multiplex PCR; TCRdb's copy has only in-frame clones and leaves some out. Here the sample spans about 65,000 clones, approximately 79% being singletons. In the case of this clone: Antigen: not known.

Sequencing was preceded by expansion of antigen-specific CD4+ T cells with viral peptide pools in the ViraFEST assay. The culture ran for 10 to 11 days, and then CD4+ T cells were isolated. In the vaccine recipients, nucleocapsid antibodies were negative and there was no prior SARS-CoV-2 infection. Every well got over 1.5 million PBMC, which were grown with around 11 IU/ml IL-2 and about 9.5 ug/ml peptides. The J gene is TRBJ1-2, the V gene TRBV6-4; 7 positions match TRBD1. The sample here was CD4+ T cells from PBMCs cultured with HCoV-NL63 spike peptides, taken before COVID-19 vaccination. The TCR originated in a human donor who received a COVID-19 vaccine. The DNA for the CDR3 is TGTGCCAGCAATCCGACAGGGCGGGATGGCTACACCTTC. This translates into CASNPTGRDGYTF.